This is a list of T cell receptor beta chains from one sample in a study of blood T cell repertoires in COVID-19. Sequencing was performed with immunoSEQ multiplex PCR; in TCRdb, only in-frame clones are kept and a portion is missing. The profile shows 100,000 to 130,000 clones, approximately 88% of them singletons. The sample consisted of peripheral blood. These receptors all stem from a human donor in a cohort sampled during active COVID-19. The CDR3 runs from the conserved cysteine through the conserved F or W. A D gene is named only where the DNA matches it firmly. For some rows the clone size is stated as once, few or many, or as a class when expanded; others skip it.

abundance: NA
j_gene: TRBJ1-5
d_gene: TRBD1
v_gene: TRBV9
CDR3nt: TGTGCCAGCAGCACGACAGGGGGGTTAAGTCAGCCCCAGCATTTT
CDR3aa: CASSTTGGLSQPQHF

abundance: NA
j_gene: TRBJ2-7
d_gene: NA
v_gene: TRBV5-1
CDR3nt: TGCGCCAGCAGCTTGGGTAGCGCCGACTCCTACGAGCAGTACTTC
CDR3aa: CASSLGSADSYEQYF

abundance: NA
j_gene: TRBJ2-7
d_gene: NA
v_gene: TRBV5-1
CDR3nt: TGCGCCAGCAGCGAGGTGGCTGGGTCCTACTACGAGCAGTACTTC
CDR3aa: CASSEVAGSYYEQYF

abundance: NA
j_gene: TRBJ1-1
d_gene: NA
v_gene: TRBV5-1
CDR3nt: TGCGCCAGCAGCCCGGGGGGAATGAACACTGAAGCTTTCTTT
CDR3aa: CASSPGGMNTEAFF

abundance: NA
j_gene: TRBJ1-4
d_gene: TRBD1
v_gene: TRBV19
CDR3nt: TGTGCCAGTAGTGTGGGACAGGGGAATGAAAAACTGTTTTTT
CDR3aa: CASSVGQGNEKLFF

abundance: NA
j_gene: TRBJ1-4
d_gene: NA
v_gene: TRBV6-5
CDR3nt: TGTGCCAGCAGTTCCCTGGGGAGGGTCGACGAAAAACTGTTTTTT
CDR3aa: CASSSLGRVDEKLFF

abundance: few
j_gene: TRBJ2-7
d_gene: NA
v_gene: TRBV19
CDR3nt: TGTGCCAGTAGTATAGGACAGAACTCCTACGAGCAGTACTTC
CDR3aa: CASSIGQNSYEQYF

abundance: few
j_gene: TRBJ1-5
d_gene: TRBD1
v_gene: TRBV19
CDR3nt: TGTGCCAGTCAGGTCCGGGACAGGGCCCTTGGCAATCAGCCCCAGCATTTT
CDR3aa: CASQVRDRALGNQPQHF

abundance: NA
j_gene: TRBJ2-3
d_gene: NA
v_gene: TRBV6-6
CDR3nt: TGTGCCAGCAGTTACCCTTCCACAGATACGCAGTATTTT
CDR3aa: CASSYPSTDTQYF

abundance: NA
j_gene: TRBJ2-2
d_gene: NA
v_gene: TRBV10-3
CDR3nt: TGTGCCATCAGTGAGGGCCAGGGATTCACCGGGGAGCTGTTTTTT
CDR3aa: CAISEGQGFTGELFF

abundance: NA
j_gene: TRBJ2-5
d_gene: NA
v_gene: TRBV18
CDR3nt: TGTGCCAGCTCACCCTTCCGGGACGGTAGGGGGGAGACCCAGTACTTC
CDR3aa: CASSPFRDGRGETQYF

abundance: once
j_gene: TRBJ2-7
d_gene: TRBD1
v_gene: TRBV28
CDR3nt: TGTGCCAGCAGCCGACAGGGGGCATCAACAAGAGAGCAGTACTTC
CDR3aa: CASSRQGASTREQYF

abundance: once
j_gene: TRBJ2-1
d_gene: TRBD2
v_gene: TRBV19
CDR3nt: TGTGCCAGTAGTATCAAGGGGACTAGCGGGAGGTCCTACAATGAGCAGTTCTTC
CDR3aa: CASSIKGTSGRSYNEQFF

abundance: NA
j_gene: TRBJ1-2
d_gene: NA
v_gene: TRBV5-1
CDR3nt: TGCGCCAGCAGCTTGTACGGCGCGGGACGGGCAGGATATGGCTACACCTTC
CDR3aa: CASSLYGAGRAGYGYTF

abundance: NA
j_gene: TRBJ2-5
d_gene: NA
v_gene: TRBV27
CDR3nt: TGTGCCAGCAGTTTATCGATGAGGCAAGAGACCCAGTACTTC
CDR3aa: CASSLSMRQETQYF

abundance: NA
j_gene: TRBJ2-2
d_gene: TRBD2
v_gene: TRBV11-2
CDR3nt: TGTGCCAGCAACTCTCCTTTTGGCGGGAGGGAAAGCGGGGAGCTGTTTTTT
CDR3aa: CASNSPFGGRESGELFF

abundance: NA
j_gene: TRBJ1-4
d_gene: NA
v_gene: TRBV4-2
CDR3nt: TGTGCCAGCAGCCAAGACCTTGGGGGGGGTAATGAAAAACTGTTTTTT
CDR3aa: CASSQDLGGGNEKLFF

abundance: NA
j_gene: TRBJ2-1
d_gene: NA
v_gene: TRBV5-4
CDR3nt: TGTGCCAGCAGCTTGGGGGGGCTACAATACAATGAGCAGTTCTTC
CDR3aa: CASSLGGLQYNEQFF

abundance: few
j_gene: TRBJ2-5
d_gene: TRBD1
v_gene: TRBV3-1/TRBV3-2
CDR3nt: TGTGCCAGCAGCCGAGGACAGGGGGAGACCCAGTACTTC
CDR3aa: CASSRGQGETQYF

abundance: NA
j_gene: TRBJ2-5
d_gene: NA
v_gene: TRBV6-6
CDR3nt: TGTGCCAGCAGAGCCGGACAGCCCCAAGAGACCCAGTACTTC
CDR3aa: CASRAGQPQETQYF

abundance: NA
j_gene: TRBJ1-2
d_gene: TRBD1
v_gene: TRBV18
CDR3nt: TGTGCCAGCTCACCATCGTCCCCCGCAGGGGGCTCCTATGGCTACACCTTC
CDR3aa: CASSPSSPAGGSYGYTF

abundance: NA
j_gene: TRBJ1-6
d_gene: TRBD1
v_gene: TRBV19
CDR3nt: TGTGCCAGTAGTACCCCGACAGGGAGCTCTAATTCACCCCTCCACTTT
CDR3aa: CASSTPTGSSNSPLHF

abundance: NA
j_gene: TRBJ1-1
d_gene: NA
v_gene: TRBV12-3/TRBV12-4
CDR3nt: TGTGCCAGCAGTTTCTCCTTGAACACTGAAGCTTTCTTT
CDR3aa: CASSFSLNTEAFF

abundance: NA
j_gene: TRBJ1-1
d_gene: TRBD1
v_gene: TRBV25-1
CDR3nt: TGTGCCAGCAGTGAATTCGGGACAGCTAGCACTGAAGCTTTCTTT
CDR3aa: CASSEFGTASTEAFF

abundance: NA
j_gene: TRBJ2-1
d_gene: TRBD1
v_gene: TRBV19
CDR3nt: TGTGCCAGTACCGCGGACAGGAGCTCCTACAATGAGCAGTTCTTC
CDR3aa: CASTADRSSYNEQFF

abundance: NA
j_gene: TRBJ2-3
d_gene: TRBD1
v_gene: TRBV25-1
CDR3nt: TGTGCCACGAGACGACAGGGAAGAAGCACAGATACGCAGTATTTT
CDR3aa: CATRRQGRSTDTQYF

abundance: few
j_gene: TRBJ2-2
d_gene: TRBD2
v_gene: TRBV6-5
CDR3nt: TGTGCCTCTTTTGCGGGGGGAACCGGGGAGCTGTTTTTT
CDR3aa: CASFAGGTGELFF

abundance: NA
j_gene: TRBJ2-3
d_gene: TRBD2
v_gene: TRBV28
CDR3nt: TGTGCCAGCAGTTTACCGGGACTAGCGGGACTAGATACGCAGTATTTT
CDR3aa: CASSLPGLAGLDTQYF

abundance: NA
j_gene: TRBJ1-5
d_gene: TRBD1
v_gene: TRBV2
CDR3nt: TGTGCCAGCAGTGAAGGATCACAGGGGCGTCAGCCCCAGCATTTT
CDR3aa: CASSEGSQGRQPQHF

abundance: NA
j_gene: TRBJ2-1
d_gene: NA
v_gene: TRBV6-5
CDR3nt: TGTGCCAGCAGCCTGCCTTCGGGGTACGGTATGGCGCAGTTCTTC
CDR3aa: CASSLPSGYGMAQFF

abundance: NA
j_gene: TRBJ2-2
d_gene: NA
v_gene: TRBV11-2
CDR3nt: TGTGCCAGCAGCTTGGCGACGGGGAACACCGGGGAGCTGTTTTTT
CDR3aa: CASSLATGNTGELFF

abundance: NA
j_gene: TRBJ2-3
d_gene: TRBD2
v_gene: TRBV10-1
CDR3nt: TGCGCCAGCAGTACTAGCGGGAGGGCAGATACGCAGTATTTT
CDR3aa: CASSTSGRADTQYF

abundance: NA
j_gene: TRBJ2-2
d_gene: NA
v_gene: TRBV5-1
CDR3nt: TGCGCCAGCAGCTTGTTAGCGGACACCGGGGAGCTGTTTTTT
CDR3aa: CASSLLADTGELFF

abundance: NA
j_gene: TRBJ2-1
d_gene: TRBD2
v_gene: TRBV7-9
CDR3nt: TGTGCCAGCAGCTTAGCAGGGGTTAGCGGGGCCTATGAGCAGTTCTTC
CDR3aa: CASSLAGVSGAYEQFF

abundance: few
j_gene: TRBJ1-2
d_gene: NA
v_gene: TRBV7-9
CDR3nt: TGTGCCGTAGATGGCTACACCTTC
CDR3aa: CAVDGYTF

abundance: NA
j_gene: TRBJ1-5
d_gene: NA
v_gene: TRBV21-1
CDR3nt: TGTGCCAGCAGCAGACACAGGGAGAGGTCGGATCAGCCCCAGCATTTT
CDR3aa: CASSRHRERSDQPQHF

abundance: NA
j_gene: TRBJ2-2
d_gene: TRBD2
v_gene: TRBV18
CDR3nt: TGTGCCAGCTCCGATTTTAGCGGGAGCCCCGGGGAGCTGTTTTTT
CDR3aa: CASSDFSGSPGELFF

abundance: NA
j_gene: TRBJ1-3
d_gene: NA
v_gene: TRBV5-1
CDR3nt: TGCGCCAGCAGCTGGGGTCGGGGTGGTGGAAACACCATATATTTT
CDR3aa: CASSWGRGGGNTIYF

abundance: NA
j_gene: TRBJ1-4
d_gene: NA
v_gene: TRBV5-1
CDR3nt: TGCGCCAGCAGCTTGGGGAGGATAGGGAACGAAAAACTGTTTTTT
CDR3aa: CASSLGRIGNEKLFF

abundance: NA
j_gene: TRBJ1-3
d_gene: TRBD1
v_gene: TRBV6-1
CDR3nt: TGTGCCAGCAGTGCGGGGACAGGTCCCTCTGGAAACACCATATATTTT
CDR3aa: CASSAGTGPSGNTIYF

abundance: NA
j_gene: TRBJ1-5
d_gene: TRBD1
v_gene: TRBV28
CDR3nt: TGTGCCAGCACGCACAGGGGGCAGGGGGCCAATCAGCCCCAGCATTTT
CDR3aa: CASTHRGQGANQPQHF

abundance: NA
j_gene: TRBJ2-1
d_gene: TRBD2
v_gene: TRBV7-2
CDR3nt: TGTGCCAGCAGCTTAATGCCTAGCGGCAATGAGCAGTTCTTC
CDR3aa: CASSLMPSGNEQFF

abundance: once
j_gene: TRBJ1-2
d_gene: NA
v_gene: TRBV15
CDR3nt: TGTGCCACCAGCAGAGGCTCGGGGGGGGAAGCCAGGGGTCTGGAATATGGCTACACCTTC
CDR3aa: CATSRGSGGEARGLEYGYTF

abundance: few
j_gene: TRBJ2-7
d_gene: NA
v_gene: TRBV27
CDR3nt: TGTGCCAGCAGTTTATGGCGGGGCTACGAGCAGTACTTC
CDR3aa: CASSLWRGYEQYF

abundance: once
j_gene: TRBJ2-1
d_gene: NA
v_gene: TRBV2
CDR3nt: TGTGCCAGCAGTGATCTCCTCCACGGGAATGAGCAGTTCTTC
CDR3aa: CASSDLLHGNEQFF

abundance: NA
j_gene: TRBJ2-3
d_gene: NA
v_gene: TRBV19
CDR3nt: TGTGCCACCCAGAAACGGACAGAAAACACAGATACGCAGTATTTT
CDR3aa: CATQKRTENTDTQYF

abundance: NA
j_gene: TRBJ2-3
d_gene: NA
v_gene: TRBV5-1
CDR3nt: TGCGCCAGCAGCTTGGGCGTGGGCGGCACAGATACGCAGTATTTT
CDR3aa: CASSLGVGGTDTQYF